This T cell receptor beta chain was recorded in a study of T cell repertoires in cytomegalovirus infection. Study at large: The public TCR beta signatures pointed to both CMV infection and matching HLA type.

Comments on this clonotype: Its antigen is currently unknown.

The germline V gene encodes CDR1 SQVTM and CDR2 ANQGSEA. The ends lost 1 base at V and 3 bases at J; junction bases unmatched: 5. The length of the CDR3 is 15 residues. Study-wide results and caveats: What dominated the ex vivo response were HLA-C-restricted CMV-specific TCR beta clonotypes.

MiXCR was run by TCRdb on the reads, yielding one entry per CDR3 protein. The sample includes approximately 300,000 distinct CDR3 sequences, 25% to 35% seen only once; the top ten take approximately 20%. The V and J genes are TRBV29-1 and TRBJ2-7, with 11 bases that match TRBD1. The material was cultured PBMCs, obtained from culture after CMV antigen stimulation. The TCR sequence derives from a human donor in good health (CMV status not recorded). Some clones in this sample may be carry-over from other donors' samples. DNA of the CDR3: TGCAGCGTTGAAGCCCCCGGGACAGGGGGCTACGAGCAGTACTTC. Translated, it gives CSVEAPGTGGYEQYF.